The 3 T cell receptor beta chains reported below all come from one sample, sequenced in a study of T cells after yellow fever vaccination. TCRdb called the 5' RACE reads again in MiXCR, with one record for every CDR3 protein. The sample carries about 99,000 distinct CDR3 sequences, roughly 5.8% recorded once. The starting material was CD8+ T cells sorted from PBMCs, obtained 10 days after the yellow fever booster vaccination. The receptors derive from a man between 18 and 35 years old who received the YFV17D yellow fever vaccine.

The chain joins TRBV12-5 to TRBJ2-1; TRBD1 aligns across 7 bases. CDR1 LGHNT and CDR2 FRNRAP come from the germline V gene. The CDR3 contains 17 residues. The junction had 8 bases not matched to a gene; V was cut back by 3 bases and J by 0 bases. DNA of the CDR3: TGTGCTAGTGGTTTTCCACAGGGGTTAAGCTCCTACAATGAGCAGTTCTTC. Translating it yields CASGFPQGLSSYNEQFF.

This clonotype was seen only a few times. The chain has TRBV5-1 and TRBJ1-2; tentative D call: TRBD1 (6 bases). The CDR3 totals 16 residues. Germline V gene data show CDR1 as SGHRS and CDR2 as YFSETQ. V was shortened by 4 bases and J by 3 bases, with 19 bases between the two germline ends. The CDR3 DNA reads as TGCGCCAGCAGCGGACCTAACCACAGGGCGGACTATGGCTACACCTTC. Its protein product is CASSGPNHRADYGYTF. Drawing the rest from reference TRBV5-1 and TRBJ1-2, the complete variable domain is KAGVTQTPRYLIKTRGQQVTLSCSPISGHRSVSWYQQTPGQGLQFLFEYFSETQRNKGNFPGRFSGRQFSNSRSEMNVSTLELGDSALYLCASSGPNHRADYGYTFGSGTRLTVV.

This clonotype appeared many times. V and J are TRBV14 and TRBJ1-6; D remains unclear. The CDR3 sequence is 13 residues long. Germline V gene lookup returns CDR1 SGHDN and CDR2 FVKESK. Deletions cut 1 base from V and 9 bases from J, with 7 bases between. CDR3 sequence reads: CASSQVIRSPLHF. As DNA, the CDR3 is TGTGCCAGCAGCCAAGTGATCCGTTCACCCCTCCACTTT.